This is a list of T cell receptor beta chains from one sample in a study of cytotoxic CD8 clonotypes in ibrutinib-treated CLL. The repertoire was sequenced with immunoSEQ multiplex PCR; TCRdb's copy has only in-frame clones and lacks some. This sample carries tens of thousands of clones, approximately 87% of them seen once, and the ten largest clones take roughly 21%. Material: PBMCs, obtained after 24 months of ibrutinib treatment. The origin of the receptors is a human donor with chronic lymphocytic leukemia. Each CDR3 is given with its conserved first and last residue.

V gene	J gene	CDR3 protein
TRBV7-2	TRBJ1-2	CASSLDPKGGYTF
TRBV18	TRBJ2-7	CASSGMGYEQYF
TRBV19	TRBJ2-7	CASSRQRLAGGDEQYF
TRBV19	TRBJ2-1	CASHETSGTSYNEQFF
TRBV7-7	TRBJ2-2	CASSADRGGTGELFF
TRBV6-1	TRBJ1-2	CASSEVERRGPTF
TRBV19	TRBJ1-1	CASTRTGNYLNTEAFF
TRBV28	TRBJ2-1	CASSSQSSGGYNNEQFF
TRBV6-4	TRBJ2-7	CAERGQAYEQYF
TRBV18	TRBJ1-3	CASSLNDMAGNTIYF
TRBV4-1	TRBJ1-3	CASSSPVNSGNTIYF
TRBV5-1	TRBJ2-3	CASKFRLAGTDTQYF
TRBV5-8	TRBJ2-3	CASKAGAGTDTQYF
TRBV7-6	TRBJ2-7	CASSPRTGIYEQYF
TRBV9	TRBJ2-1	CASSVGTNNEQFF
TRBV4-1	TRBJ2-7	CASSQLAGSYEQYF
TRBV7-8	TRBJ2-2	CASSLTLGLAGLNTGELFF
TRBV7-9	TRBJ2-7	CASSTYYEQYF
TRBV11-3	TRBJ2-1	CASSLGGGPSYNEQFF
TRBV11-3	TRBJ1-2	CASSLGGYGYTF
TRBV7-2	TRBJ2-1	CASSLEAGGSYNEQFF
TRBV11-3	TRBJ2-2	CASSLVGYGGELFF
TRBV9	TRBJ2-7	CASSAGGTSAYYEQYF
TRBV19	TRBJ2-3	CASSIGKGTSTDTQYF
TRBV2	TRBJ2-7	CASSETLSSYEQYF
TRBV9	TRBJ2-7	CASSPDLYEQYF
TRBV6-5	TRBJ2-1	CASSSPGQGGYEQFF
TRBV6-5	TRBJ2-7	CASSFRQATAEQYF
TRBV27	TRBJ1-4	CASSLNKDEKLFF
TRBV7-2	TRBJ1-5	CASSLVLGSGQPQHF
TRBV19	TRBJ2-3	CASRTESTDTQYF
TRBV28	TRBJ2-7	CATSTGAGNEQYF
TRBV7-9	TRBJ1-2	CASSPGTGGASYGYTF
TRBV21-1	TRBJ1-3	CASTTGPCRNTIYF
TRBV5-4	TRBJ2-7	CASSLGLAGAGEQYF
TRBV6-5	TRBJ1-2	CASSYSGQGDYGYTF
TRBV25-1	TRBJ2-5	CASSRRTGETQYF
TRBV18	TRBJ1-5	CASSHSGRENQPQHF
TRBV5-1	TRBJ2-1	CASGSLDRGHEQFF
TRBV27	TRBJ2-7	CASSTRQGGYEQYF
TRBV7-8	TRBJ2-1	CASSLRTSGSNEQFF
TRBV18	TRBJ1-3	CASSRGQGRSNTIYF
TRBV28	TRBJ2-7	CASSRKGTSEQYF
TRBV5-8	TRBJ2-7	CASSLMAVSFQYF
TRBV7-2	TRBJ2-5	CASSPQGWETQYF
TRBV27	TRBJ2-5	CASSDLGQGILGETQYF
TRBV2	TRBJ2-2	CASRSTAGGTGELFF
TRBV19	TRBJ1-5	CASSQGSGQPQHF
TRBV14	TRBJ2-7	CASSQSAYEQYF
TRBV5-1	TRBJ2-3	CASSLAQGTTDTQYF